These 28 T cell receptor beta chains share one sample of origin, sequenced in a study of CD4 T cell repertoires in COVID-19. Here immunoSEQ multiplex PCR was the method, and the copy in TCRdb shows in-frame clones only, minus some. The sample has approximately 75,000 clones, under 90% seen once; the top ten hold approximately 0.55%. Sequencing used CD4+ T cells from peripheral blood, obtained after recovery from COVID-19. The receptors shown here come from a human donor who had COVID-19.

This clone was picked up one time. The rearrangement uses TRBV6-1 and TRBJ1-2; 7 positions agree with TRBD1. Germline-derived CDR1 and CDR2 are MNHNS and SASEGT. The CDR3 loop spans 14 amino acids. V was pared by 1 base and J by 7 bases, with 6 bases of the junction left unmatched. CDR3 DNA sequence: TGTGCCAGCAGTGAAGGGGGAGACAGGGCTGGCTACACCTTC. Its translation: CASSEGGDRAGYTF.

The chain combines TRBV10-3 with TRBJ2-7; TRBD2 aligns across 8 bases. The length of the CDR3 is 15 residues. The V segment lost 1 base and the J segment 7 bases; nucleotides outside the gene matches: 9. Looked up from germline, CDR1 is ENHRY and CDR2 is SYGVKD. The CDR3 DNA follows: TGTGCCATCAGTGAGTTTGGGGGCCCGGGGGGGGAGCAGTACTTC. It specifies CAISEFGGPGGEQYF.

The rearrangement uses TRBV4-2 and TRBJ2-3, with 7 nucleotides matching TRBD2. Germline V gene data show CDR1 as LGHNA and CDR2 as YNFKEQ. Trimming at V came to 0 bases and at J to 5 bases, leaving 11 bases not matched to a gene. This CDR3 spans 17 amino acids. The CDR3 DNA reads as TGTGCCAGCAGCCAAGATTCCTCCGCAGCGGGGAGAGATACGCAGTATTTT. This sequence encodes CASSQDSSAAGRDTQYF.

The chain links TRBV6-5 to TRBJ1-1; D might be TRBD1 (5 bases). The V end lost 6 bases, the J end lost 0 bases, and 11 bases lay between the germline ends. CDR3 length: 14 residues. Germline lookup yields CDR1 MNHEY and CDR2 SVGAGI. The CDR3 DNA is TGTGCCAGCAGCACGACAGTTATGAACACTGAAGCTTTCTTT. Protein product: CASSTTVMNTEAFF.

The chain is built from TRBV11-2 and TRBJ1-5; D gene ambiguous. Germline V CDR1 and CDR2: SGHAT, FQNNGV. This CDR3 comprises 13 residues. V was shortened by 5 bases and J by 1 base, with 6 bases between the two germline ends. CDR3 in DNA: TGTGCCAGCAGCGCCGGGAGCAATCAGCCCCAGCATTTT. Residues: CASSAGSNQPQHF.

The sample holds a few counts of this clone. This chain links TRBV15 with TRBJ2-5, with 8 bases matching TRBD1. V gave up 3 bases and J gave up 3 bases; unmatched junction bases: 0. The CDR3 consists of 13 residues. Germline assignment: CDR1 LNHNV and CDR2 YYDKDF (reference sequence). For the CDR3, the DNA is TGTGCCACCAGCAGGGACAGGGAAGAGACCCAGTACTTC. It is translated as CATSRDREETQYF.

The chain recombines TRBV3-1 (or the pseudogene TRBV3-2) with TRBJ2-2; weak D call: TRBD2 (7 bases). The CDR3 spans 13 residues. V lost 1 base and J 11 bases, leaving 11 bases between the germline ends. CDR1 and CDR2 from the germline V gene are LGHDT and YNNKEL (reference sequence). The CDR3 DNA reads as TGTGCCAGCAGCCAAGGGGGGGGGCGCGAGCTGTTTTTT. As protein: CASSQGGGRELFF.

The chain is built from TRBV7-2 and TRBJ1-1, with D unresolved. The CDR3 extends over 14 amino acids. The V and J ends lost 1 base and 3 bases respectively, with 9 bases between them. Per the germline V gene, CDR1 is SGHTA and CDR2 is FQGNSA. CDR3 nucleotide sequence: TGTGCCAGCAGCTTAGGACATGCGGACACTGAAGCTTTCTTT. As protein: CASSLGHADTEAFF.

The rearrangement joins TRBV6-1 to TRBJ2-3; TRBD1 agrees at 8 bases. The CDR3 totals 15 residues. Looked up from germline, CDR1 is MNHNS and CDR2 is SASEGT. With 1 base clipped from V and 1 base from J, the junction kept 1 base outside the gene matches. Written as DNA, the CDR3 is TGTGCCAGCAGTGAAGGGACAGGGCGCACAGATACGCAGTATTTT. This sequence encodes CASSEGTGRTDTQYF.

The gene calls are TRBV20-1 and TRBJ1-2; D might be TRBD1 (6 bases). The CDR3 covers 16 residues. Per the germline V gene, CDR1 is DFQATT and CDR2 is SNEGSKA (reference sequence). V was trimmed by 3 bases and J by 2 bases, leaving 19 bases between them. CDR3 sequence: CSASAGVIGGNYGYTF. The CDR3 DNA reads as TGCAGTGCTAGTGCAGGGGTTATAGGTGGGAACTATGGCTACACCTTC.

V is TRBV14 and J is TRBJ1-1; 8 positions match TRBD1. CDR3 length: 18 residues. Germline lookup yields CDR1 SGHDN and CDR2 FVKESK. The V gene end was trimmed by 1 base and the J gene end by 1 base; junction bases not matched to a gene: 11. CDR3 protein: CASSQVAGGELQNTEAFF. The CDR3 DNA reads TGTGCCAGCAGCCAAGTCGCAGGGGGCGAACTTCAGAACACTGAAGCTTTCTTT.

The rearrangement links TRBV6-8 to TRBJ1-1; D might be TRBD1 (5 bases). Germline CDR1 MNHGY, CDR2 SAAAGT. Trimming left V 4 bases short and J 4 bases short, with 13 bases between. The CDR3 is made up of 14 amino acids. CDR3 sequence (DNA): TGTGCCAGCAGTTTCCCGACAGTCCCCACTGAAGCTTTCTTT. Its translation is CASSFPTVPTEAFF.

The J gene is TRBJ2-2, the V gene TRBV6-5; a possible D gene is TRBD2 (6 bases). The CDR3 totals 16 residues. V was clipped by 1 base and J by 6 bases, with 15 bases between them. In germline, CDR1 is MNHEY, CDR2 SVGAGI. The CDR3 loop reads CASSYFTSKGPGELFF. Written as DNA, the CDR3 is TGTGCCAGCAGTTACTTTACTAGCAAGGGGCCCGGGGAGCTGTTTTTT.

V is TRBV6-1 and J is TRBJ1-4; D remains unclear. This CDR3 spans 14 amino acids. Trimming stripped 2 bases from V and 1 base from J, with 5 bases between. CDR1 and CDR2 from the germline V gene are MNHNS and SASEGT. The CDR3 nucleotides read TGTGCCAGCAGTGAACGGGGAACTAATGAAAAACTGTTTTTT. Protein product: CASSERGTNEKLFF.

The chain uses TRBV7-6 and TRBJ2-7; tentative D call: TRBD2 (5 bases). The CDR3 is 14 amino acids. From germline, CDR1 is SGHVS and CDR2 FNYEAQ. V shed 1 base and J shed 4 bases, with 11 bases lying between them. For the CDR3, the DNA is TGTGCCAGCAGCTTAGGGGAGAGGGAATACGAGCAGTACTTC. This encodes CASSLGEREYEQYF.

The V call is TRBV18, the J call TRBJ1-4; possible D gene TRBD1, 5 bases. V gave up 3 bases and J gave up 7 bases, with 12 bases separating them. The CDR3 runs to 14 residues. The germline CDR1 and CDR2 sequences are KGHSH and LQKENI. The CDR3 region is CASSPGAGGEKLFF. The DNA for the CDR3 is TGTGCCAGCTCACCCGGGGCCGGGGGTGAAAAACTGTTTTTT. Using reference TRBV18 and TRBJ1-4 for the parts outside the CDR3, the full variable domain is NAGVMQNPRHLVRRRGQEARLRCSPMKGHSHVYWYRQLPEEGLKFMVYLQKENIIDESGMPKERFSAEFPKEGPSILRIQQVVRGDSAAYFCASSPGAGGEKLFFGSGTQLSVL.

This clone was recorded once. The chain employs TRBV10-3 and TRBJ1-2; unclear D gene. Germline-derived CDR1 and CDR2 are ENHRY and SYGVKD. The V end lost 10 bases, the J end lost 7 bases, and 22 bases lay between the germline ends. The CDR3 has 14 residues. The CDR3 DNA sequence: TGTGCCACCCAACCCTCGGGTGGGATCTCTGGCTACACCTTC. Translating it yields CATQPSGGISGYTF.

The V call is TRBV6-4, the J call TRBJ2-7; 10 nucleotides line up with TRBD2. Trimming removed 3 bases from V and 6 bases from J; junction bases left unmatched: 5. Germline CDR1 and CDR2: MRHNA and SNTAGT. CDR3 length: 14 amino acids. The CDR3 here is CASSELAGFSEQYF. The DNA of the CDR3 is TGTGCCAGCAGTGAACTAGCGGGATTTTCCGAGCAGTACTTC.

Here the CDR3 DNA reads TGTGCCAGCAGCAATGGACAGGGGAGCTCCTACGAGCAGTACTTC. It yields the protein CASSNGQGSSYEQYF. V gene TRBV6-6 combines with J gene TRBJ2-7; TRBD1 matches 9 bases. The germline V gene has CDR1 MNHNY and CDR2 SVGAGI (reference sequence). Losses at the gene ends were 6 bases for V and 0 bases for J; bases not matched to a gene: 6. This CDR3 spans 15 amino acids.

This CDR3 reads CASSPGGITTDTQYF. CDR3 sequence (DNA): TGTGCCAGCTCACCAGGGGGCATCACCACAGATACGCAGTATTTT. The V and J genes are TRBV18 and TRBJ2-3; D might be TRBD1 (6 bases). Trimming cost V 2 bases and J 2 bases, with 11 bases left between them. Germline V gives CDR1 KGHSH, CDR2 LQKENI. This CDR3 has 15 residues.

The genes are TRBV5-1 and TRBJ1-1; D not certain. This CDR3 spans 17 amino acids. Germline V lookup: CDR1 SGHRS, CDR2 YFSETQ. The V end lost 2 bases, the J end lost 0 bases, and 17 bases lay between the germline ends. The CDR3 DNA is TGCGCCAGCAGCTTATCAGGTGTCCTTCCGATGAACACTGAAGCTTTCTTT. Translating it yields CASSLSGVLPMNTEAFF.

This clone has only one observation. The chain carries TRBV6-5 and TRBJ2-3; 8 nucleotides match TRBD1. This CDR3 is 14 amino acids long. Germline lookup yields CDR1 MNHEY and CDR2 SVGAGI. With V trimmed by 6 bases and J by 5 bases, 7 bases remained unmatched. The DNA of the CDR3 is TGTGCCAGCAGGGACCTGGACAGGGTAGATACGCAGTATTTT. Protein product: CASRDLDRVDTQYF.

The chain has TRBV6-4 and TRBJ2-2, with 12 positions matching TRBD2. Germline CDR1 reads MRHNA; CDR2 reads SNTAGT. After removal of 5 bases from V and 2 bases from J, the junction contained 6 bases not matched to a gene. There are 17 residues in the CDR3. In nucleotides, the CDR3 is TGTGCCAGCAGTCCGGGACTAGCGGGCGGAAACACCGGGGAGCTGTTTTTT. Residues: CASSPGLAGGNTGELFF.

The chain joins TRBV11-1 to TRBJ2-5; maybe TRBD2 (7 bases). This CDR3 region has 15 residues. Trimming cost V 4 bases and J 5 bases, with 17 bases left between them. Germline CDR1 and CDR2: SGHAT and FQDESV (reference sequence). CDR3 protein: CASSSEGGRGETQYF. Here the CDR3 DNA reads TGTGCCAGCAGCTCAGAGGGGGGGCGAGGGGAGACCCAGTACTTC.

This chain uses TRBV11-2 with TRBJ2-7; D is unclear. V lost 2 bases and J 3 bases, leaving 8 bases between the germline ends. From germline, CDR1 is SGHAT and CDR2 FQNNGV. This CDR3 has 13 amino acids. Here the CDR3 reads CASSLTTYYEQYF. For the CDR3, the DNA is TGTGCCAGCAGCTTAACGACCTACTACGAGCAGTACTTC. Full variable domain (outside the CDR3, taken from reference TRBV11-2 and TRBJ2-7): EAGVAQSPRYKIIEKRQSVAFWCNPISGHATLYWYQQILGQGPKLLIQFQNNGVVDDSQLPKDRFSAERLKGVDSTLKIQPAKLEDSAVYLCASSLTTYYEQYFGPGTRLTVT.

The chain is built from TRBV29-1 and TRBJ2-2, with 13 bases identical to TRBD2. After removal of 6 bases from V and 8 bases from J, the junction contained 6 bases not matched to a gene. There are 14 residues in the CDR3. Looked up from germline, CDR1 is SQVTM and CDR2 is ANQGSEA. CDR3 nucleotides: TGCAGCGTGAGGACTAGCGGGAGTCCTGGGGAGCTGTTTTTT. Protein product: CSVRTSGSPGELFF.

V is TRBV5-5 and J is TRBJ1-6; D might be TRBD1 (5 bases). Between the trimmed V and J ends, which lost 1 base and 0 bases, there was a span of 14 bases. CDR1 and CDR2 from the germline V gene are SGHKS and YYEKEE (reference sequence). The CDR3 loop spans 18 amino acids. CDR3 amino acids: CASSLRVDSHSYNSPLHF. CDR3 nucleotide sequence: TGTGCCAGCAGCTTGCGCGTTGACAGCCACTCCTATAATTCACCCCTCCACTTT.

V usage is TRBV4-1 and J usage is TRBJ1-4; possibly TRBD1 for D (6 bases). The CDR3 sequence is 16 residues long. Trimming took 2 bases from V and 1 from J, leaving 11 bases between them. CDR1 and CDR2 (germline): MGHRA, YSYEKL. The CDR3 DNA reads as TGCGCCAGCAGCCAATACGGGGGGCAAACTAATGAAAAACTGTTTTTT. Protein product: CASSQYGGQTNEKLFF.